This T cell receptor beta chain came from a study of T cells in Graves' hyperthyroidism and ophthalmopathy. Study results and caveats: Blood samples included most of the expanded thyroid clonotypes exceeding 0.001.

Points on this clonotype: What it binds is unknown.

Graves' hyperthyroidism was deemed stable given no ophthalmopathy progression within 18 months. Reasons for excluding patients were uncontrolled infection, other autoimmune disease, pregnancy or lactation. Orbital computed tomography, thyroid ultrasound, serum thyroxine and TRAb, and clinical symptoms together informed the diagnoses. The TCR beta CDR3 regions underwent amplification using RNA transcripts as the source. First-round RT-PCR targeting the TCR CDR3 was performed with the HTBI primer set. TCRdb re-called the multiplex PCR reads with MiXCR, one entry per CDR3 protein. The profile shows about 560,000 distinct CDR3 sequences, 46% of them singletons. V lost 1 base and J 0 bases, leaving 16 bases between the germline ends. CDR1 and CDR2 from the germline V gene are LGHNA and YNFKEQ. The CDR3 is 19 amino acids.

The chain joins TRBV4-2 to TRBJ2-6; possibly TRBD2 for D (5 bases). Sequencing was performed on peripheral blood or thyroid tissue (not recorded which). This TCR was sampled from a woman aged 18-30 years with Graves' hyperthyroidism. The CDR3 nucleotides are TGTGCCAGCAGCCAAGGATGGGCCCGGAGGTACTCTGGGGCCAACGTCCTGACTTTC. Its translation: CASSQGWARRYSGANVLTF.